These T cell receptor beta chains were read from a single sample in a study of CD8 T cells in Susac syndrome. TCRdb redid the calling of the immunoSEQ multiplex PCR reads with MiXCR, one entry per CDR3 protein. The repertoire includes about 180,000 distinct CDR3 sequences, approximately 96% of them detected once, and about 0.15% sits in the top ten. Sequenced material: CD8+ T cells from PBMCs. The receptor source for this set is a human donor with multiple sclerosis. CDR3s include the opening cysteine and the closing phenylalanine or tryptophan. The D gene is left open where the match is weak. Only some rows state a clone size, as once, few, many or a class for expanded clones.

CDR3 protein	CDR3 DNA	J gene	V gene	clone size	D gene
CASKYSDYGYTF	TGTGCCAGCAAATATTCCGATTATGGCTACACCTTC	TRBJ1-2	TRBV7-9	.	.
CASSQVRRDSNKYEQYF	TGCGCCAGCAGCCAAGTGCGCCGGGACAGCAATAAGTATGAGCAGTACTTC	TRBJ2-7	TRBV4-1	.	TRBD1
CASSPRTVSGPGTGELFF	TGTGCCAGCAGCCCGCGGACAGTCAGCGGCCCGGGCACCGGGGAGCTGTTTTTT	TRBJ2-2	TRBV7-9	.	.
CASSFQSLHYGYTF	TGTGCCAGCAGCTTTCAGAGCCTGCACTATGGCTACACCTTC	TRBJ1-2	TRBV5-6	.	.
CASSPREGDTQYF	TGTGCCAGTAGTCCTCGTGAGGGAGATACGCAGTATTTT	TRBJ2-3	TRBV19	.	.
CASKQGASYTF	TGTGCCAGCAAGCAGGGTGCAAGCTACACCTTC	TRBJ1-2	TRBV2	.	.
CASSFLGSTYNEQFF	TGTGCCAGCAGTTTTTTGGGCAGCACGTACAATGAGCAGTTCTTC	TRBJ2-1	TRBV27	.	.
CSARPPGLASYEQYF	TGCAGTGCTAGACCCCCGGGACTAGCTTCCTACGAGCAGTACTTC	TRBJ2-7	TRBV20-1	.	TRBD2
CASSSSLGAWDSEQYF	TGTGCCAGCAGCTCCAGTTTAGGGGCCTGGGACAGCGAGCAGTACTTC	TRBJ2-7	TRBV7-9	.	TRBD1
CSARDPGGYEQYF	TGCAGTGCTAGAGATCCTGGGGGCTACGAGCAGTACTTC	TRBJ2-7	TRBV20-1	.	.
CSAVAGGPYEQYF	TGCAGTGCAGTAGCGGGGGGGCCCTACGAGCAGTACTTC	TRBJ2-7	TRBV20-1	.	TRBD2
CASSYPPSYNEQFF	TGTGCCAGCAGCTACCCCCCCAGCTACAATGAGCAGTTCTTC	TRBJ2-1	TRBV7-9	.	.
CATSRGFTGGHGYTF	TGTGCCACCAGCAGAGGATTCACAGGGGGCCATGGCTACACCTTC	TRBJ1-2	TRBV15	.	TRBD1
CASREDHYGNYGYTF	TGTGCCAGCAGAGAAGATCATTACGGTAACTATGGCTACACCTTC	TRBJ1-2	TRBV9	.	.
CASSVLSTFTDTQYF	TGTGCCAGCAGCGTATTGTCGACATTCACAGATACGCAGTATTTT	TRBJ2-3	TRBV9	.	.
CSVKQLARSSYEQYF	TGCAGCGTCAAACAACTAGCGCGGAGCTCCTACGAGCAGTACTTC	TRBJ2-7	TRBV29-1	.	TRBD2
CSADDVDRPDYEQYF	TGCAGTGCTGACGACGTGGACAGACCGGATTACGAGCAGTACTTC	TRBJ2-7	TRBV20-1	.	.
CASSPPDSSTDTQYF	TGTGCCAGCTCACCCCCGGACAGTAGCACAGATACGCAGTATTTT	TRBJ2-3	TRBV18	.	.
CASSEGAAGELFF	TGTGCCAGCAGTGAAGGGGCCGCCGGGGAGCTGTTTTTT	TRBJ2-2	TRBV2	few	.
CASSLRPKETQYF	TGTGCCAGCAGCCTCCGACCTAAAGAGACCCAGTACTTC	TRBJ2-5	TRBV7-9	few	.
CASSGGGLNEKLFF	TGTGCCAGCAGCGGTGGAGGGCTTAATGAAAAACTGTTTTTT	TRBJ1-4	TRBV7-2	once	.
CSARPGRAGYGYTF	TGCAGTGCTAGACCCGGCAGGGCGGGGTATGGCTACACCTTC	TRBJ1-2	TRBV20-1	.	.
CASSLAKWGDEQFF	TGTGCCAGCAGCTTGGCCAAGTGGGGCGATGAGCAGTTCTTC	TRBJ2-1	TRBV5-4	.	.
CASQLAGGTDTQYF	TGTGCCAGCCAGTTAGCGGGGGGTACAGATACGCAGTATTTT	TRBJ2-3	TRBV25-1	.	TRBD2
CSAKDRGYQETQYF	TGCAGTGCTAAAGATCGGGGGTACCAAGAGACCCAGTACTTC	TRBJ2-5	TRBV20-1	.	.
CASTLRGGFDEQFF	TGTGCCAGTACCCTAAGGGGGGGCTTCGATGAGCAGTTCTTC	TRBJ2-1	TRBV19	once	.
CASSVRDSGVQETQYF	TGTGCCAGCAGTGTTCGGGACTCAGGGGTACAAGAGACCCAGTACTTC	TRBJ2-5	TRBV25-1	.	.
CATRSGTDKNIQYF	TGTGCCACGAGATCCGGGACAGACAAAAACATTCAGTACTTC	TRBJ2-4	TRBV24-1	once	TRBD1
CSARDKDRGPDQPQHF	TGCAGTGCTAGAGATAAGGACAGGGGGCCCGATCAGCCCCAGCATTTT	TRBJ1-5	TRBV20-1	.	TRBD1
CASSLRAGRSYEQYF	TGTGCCAGCAGCTTACGGGCGGGAAGGTCCTACGAGCAGTACTTC	TRBJ2-7	TRBV11-2	.	.
CSARGPSGMVYEQFF	TGCAGTGCTAGAGGCCCTAGCGGGATGGTTTATGAGCAGTTCTTC	TRBJ2-1	TRBV20-1	.	TRBD2
CASSSRLVLGDTQYF	TGTGCCAGCAGTTCCCGACTAGTCCTGGGGGATACGCAGTATTTT	TRBJ2-3	TRBV12-3/TRBV12-4	.	.
CASDNSYNEQFF	TGTGCCAGCGACAACTCCTACAATGAGCAGTTCTTC	TRBJ2-1	TRBV9	.	.
CASSPRAVKWQYF	TGTGCCAGCAGTCCTCGGGCTGTAAAATGGCAGTACTTC	TRBJ2-7	TRBV28	.	.
CASSPPGQGDYGYTF	TGTGCCAGCTCACCACCAGGACAGGGGGACTATGGCTACACCTTC	TRBJ1-2	TRBV18	.	TRBD1